The 8 T cell receptor beta chains given below trace back to one sample, sequenced in a study of blood T cell repertoires in COVID-19. This table comes from immunoSEQ multiplex PCR, and its TCRdb copy is limited to in-frame clones, with some not included. The profile shows 70,000 to 100,000 clones, around 90% of them singletons. Sequencing was done on a sample of peripheral blood. These receptors all stem from a woman older than 75 with active or convalescent COVID-19.

This chain joins TRBV11-2 and TRBJ2-5; a weak D match, TRBD2 (5 bases). Germline V lookup: CDR1 SGHAT, CDR2 FQNNGV. This CDR3 region has 15 residues. V lost 1 base, J lost 4 bases, and 13 bases lay in between. In DNA form, the CDR3 reads TGTGCCAGCAGCTTAGTAACGGACTTAGCAGAGACCCAGTACTTC. It codes for CASSLVTDLAETQYF.

The CDR3 here is CASSPGLAGRETQYF. CDR3 bases: TGCGCCAGCAGCCCGGGACTAGCGGGAAGGGAGACCCAGTACTTC. The gene calls are TRBV4-3 and TRBJ2-5, with TRBD2 matching 13 bases. CDR3 length: 15 residues. Per the germline V gene, CDR1 is LGHNA and CDR2 is YSLEER. With 4 bases clipped from V and 5 bases from J, the junction kept 4 bases outside the gene matches.

The chain recombines TRBV28 with TRBJ1-5; tentatively, D is TRBD1 (6 bases). The germline V and J ends were trimmed by 6 bases and 7 bases, with 10 bases remaining between them. Per the germline V gene, CDR1 is MDHEN and CDR2 is SYDVKM. The CDR3 sequence is 12 residues long. CDR3 sequence: CASRVQGQPQHF. CDR3 DNA sequence: TGTGCCAGCAGGGTCCAGGGGCAGCCCCAGCATTTT.

V usage is TRBV29-1 and J usage is TRBJ1-1; D is perhaps TRBD1 (6 bases). V was trimmed by 7 bases and J by 1 base, leaving 10 bases between them. This CDR3 has 12 amino acids. CDR1 SQVTM and CDR2 ANQGSEA come from the germline V gene. CDR3 DNA sequence: TGCAGCGCTGACAGGTCGAACACTGAAGCTTTCTTT. Amino acids: CSADRSNTEAFF.

The genes are TRBV9 and TRBJ1-1; D uncertain. CDR1 SGDLS and CDR2 YYNGEE come from the germline V gene. This CDR3 is built from 15 residues. V was clipped by 4 bases and J by 5 bases, with 18 bases between them. CDR3 nucleotide sequence: TGTGCCAGCAGCAAGACCGACTCGTTAAGGACTGAAGCTTTCTTT. Its protein is CASSKTDSLRTEAFF.

The V and J genes are TRBV28 and TRBJ1-5, with 8 bases identical to TRBD1. Germline V gene data show CDR1 as MDHEN and CDR2 as SYDVKM. The V gene end was trimmed by 6 bases and the J gene end by 6 bases; junction bases not matched to a gene: 10. This CDR3 has 15 residues. The CDR3, as DNA: TGTGCCAGCAGCCCCGACAGGGGCCCAAGTCAGCCCCAGCATTTT. Its protein is CASSPDRGPSQPQHF. Supplemented by reference TRBV28 and TRBJ1-5, the full variable domain reads DVKVTQSSRYLVKRTGEKVFLECVQDMDHENMFWYRQDPGLGLRLIYFSYDVKMKEKGDIPEGYSVSREKKERFSLILESASTNQTSMYLCASSPDRGPSQPQHFGDGTRLSIL.

The CDR3 protein is CATSGDRTFYGYTF. CDR3 DNA: TGTGCCACCAGCGGGGACAGGACGTTCTATGGCTACACCTTC. The V and J genes are TRBV15 and TRBJ1-2; 8 positions match TRBD1. CDR1 is LNHNV, CDR2 YYDKDF, per germline (reference sequence). V gave up 5 bases and J gave up 4 bases; unmatched junction bases: 6. The CDR3 has 14 amino acids.

V gene TRBV14 combines with J gene TRBJ2-1; D call uncertain. V was pared by 1 base and J by 10 bases, with 8 bases between. This CDR3 contains 12 residues. Germline V CDR1 and CDR2: SGHDN, FVKESK. The CDR3 DNA is TGTGCCAGCAGCCAAGTGAATGAGGAGCAGTTCTTC. Its translation is CASSQVNEEQFF.